Below, one T cell receptor beta chain is given with its context. The target antigen is unknown. Germline V gene sequence: CDR1 MNHNY, CDR2 SVGAGI (reference sequence). This CDR3 has 14 amino acids. Between the trimmed V and J ends, which lost 5 bases and 5 bases, there was a span of 14 bases. These data are taken from a study of T cell responses to AZD1222 COVID-19 vaccine. General observations from the study: AZD1222 recipients seropositive at baseline numbered only 5 or 6. The breadth and depth of Spike-specific TCRs increased once two AZD1222 doses had been given. The peak T cell response came first, and repertoires were sampled only after it.

Measured with immunoSEQ multiplex PCR; TCRdb has only the in-frame clones, and not every one. This sample has 70,000 to 90,000 clones, with about nine tenths found just once. This chain uses TRBV6-6 with TRBJ2-3, with D uncertain. This clonotype was obtained from an adult in good health. This specimen was peripheral blood, taken on day 0 of AZD1222 vaccination. The CDR3 loop is CASSPGHLGDTQYF. The CDR3 DNA reads TGTGCCAGCAGTCCGGGCCACTTAGGAGATACGCAGTATTTT.